A single sample gave rise to the 25 T cell receptor beta chains below, sequenced in a study of T cell responses to AZD1222 COVID-19 vaccine. The repertoire was sequenced with immunoSEQ multiplex PCR; TCRdb's copy has only in-frame clones and lacks some. Of some 150,000 clones detected, about nine tenths appear once; the ten largest clones hold 1.5% to 2%. The sample in question was peripheral blood, obtained on day 0 of AZD1222 vaccination. These receptor sequences come from an adult in good health.

This sequence joins TRBV12-3 or TRBV12-4 and TRBJ2-1; D remains unclear. V lost 6 bases to trimming and J lost 6 bases, with 6 bases between them. This CDR3 comprises 11 residues. Written as DNA, the CDR3 is TGTGCCAGCAGCCTAATCAATGAGCAGTTCTTC. This sequence encodes CASSLINEQFF.

The rearrangement uses TRBV30 and TRBJ2-5; perhaps TRBD1 as D (7 bases). CDR1 is GTSNPN and CDR2 is SVGIG in the germline V gene (reference sequence). This CDR3 is built from 13 residues. Trimming cost V 0 bases and J 7 bases, with 12 bases left between them. The CDR3 region is CAWSVGQGGTQYF. In nucleotides, the CDR3 is TGTGCCTGGAGTGTAGGGCAGGGGGGGACCCAGTACTTC. The entire variable domain, with the rest obtained from reference TRBV30 and TRBJ2-5, is as follows: SQTIHQWPATLVQPVGSPLSLECTVEGTSNPNLYWYRQAAGRGLQLLFYSVGIGQISSEVPQNLSASRPQDRQFILSSKKLLLSDSGFYLCAWSVGQGGTQYFGPGTRLLVL.

The chain couples TRBV27 to TRBJ2-2; D gene unclear. V dropped 6 bases and J dropped 9 bases, with 14 bases sitting between them. Germline V lookup: CDR1 MNHEY, CDR2 SMNVEV (reference sequence). The CDR3 consists of 13 residues. The CDR3 bases are TGTGCCAGCAGCCTATTCGGGTCCCGGGAGCTGTTTTTT. Translation gives CASSLFGSRELFF.

The chain has TRBV30 and TRBJ1-1; D is uncertain. The CDR3 extends over 13 amino acids. Germline CDR1 GTSNPN, CDR2 SVGIG (reference sequence). V lost 0 bases and J 1 base, leaving 6 bases between the germline ends. Written as DNA, the CDR3 is TGTGCCTGGAGTGTAAGGAAGAACACTGAAGCTTTCTTT. As protein: CAWSVRKNTEAFF.

The gene calls are TRBV27 and TRBJ2-7; 9 nucleotides align to TRBD1. Germline CDR1 and CDR2: MNHEY and SMNVEV (reference sequence). The CDR3 runs to 15 residues. The J segment lost 0 bases and the V segment lost 3 bases, leaving 3 bases of the junction unmatched. Here the CDR3 reads CASSFSGQGSYEQYF. The CDR3 DNA reads as TGTGCCAGCAGTTTTTCGGGACAGGGCTCCTACGAGCAGTACTTC.

The chain recombines TRBV23-1 with TRBJ2-2, with D possibly being TRBD1 or TRBD2 (6 bases each). TRBV23-1 is noted as an ORF with a role that remains uncertain. V lost 0 bases and J lost 7, with 12 bases in between. The CDR3 runs to 15 residues. CDR3 in DNA: TGCGCCAGCAGTCAATCAAGGGGGGCGGACGGGGAGCTGTTTTTT. Translating it yields CASSQSRGADGELFF.

The chain carries TRBV28 and TRBJ1-6; possible D gene TRBD1, 5 bases. Germline CDR1 is MDHEN and CDR2 is SYDVKM. Trimming pared 1 base from V and 3 bases from J, leaving 7 bases between. The CDR3 extends over 15 amino acids. CDR3 sequence (DNA): TGTGCCAGCAGTTTATTAGGGGACTATAATTCACCCCTCCACTTT. It codes for CASSLLGDYNSPLHF.

In its sample, this clone was seen once. The chain has TRBV10-3 and TRBJ2-3; the D gene is possibly TRBD2 (5 bases). There are 13 residues in the CDR3. In germline, CDR1 is ENHRY, CDR2 SYGVKD. V was trimmed by 0 bases and J by 5 bases, leaving 6 bases between them. CDR3 sequence: CAISESGRDTQYF. The CDR3 DNA reads as TGTGCCATCAGTGAGTCAGGGAGAGATACGCAGTATTTT.

J is TRBJ1-6 and V is TRBV15, with a tentative D call TRBD1 (5 bases). Germline CDR1 and CDR2: LNHNV and YYDKDF (reference sequence). V dropped 0 bases and J dropped 7 bases, with 7 bases sitting between them. The CDR3 consists of 14 residues. CDR3 residues: CATSREGENSPLHF. The DNA of the CDR3 is TGTGCCACCAGCAGAGAGGGGGAGAATTCACCCCTCCACTTT.

The chain couples TRBV7-9 to TRBJ2-1; TRBD1 matches at 10 bases. With V trimmed by 4 bases and J by 0 bases, 9 bases remained unmatched. Germline V gene sequence: CDR1 SEHNR, CDR2 FQNEAQ (reference sequence). This CDR3 has 18 residues. The DNA for the CDR3 is TGTGCCAGCAGCTCCGGGACAGGGGCCTCCTTCTCCTACAATGAGCAGTTCTTC. Translating it yields CASSSGTGASFSYNEQFF.

This sequence joins TRBV5-4 and TRBJ2-1; TRBD2 matches at 9 bases. This CDR3 has 16 amino acids. J gave up 3 bases and V 4 bases, and 8 bases lay outside the gene matches. Germline CDR1 SGHNT, CDR2 YYREEE (reference sequence). For the CDR3, the DNA is TGTGCCAGCAGCGATATTAGCGGGGGCAACTACAATGAGCAGTTCTTC. This codes for CASSDISGGNYNEQFF.

The genes are TRBV28 and TRBJ1-2; D may be TRBD1 (6 bases). Germline V gives CDR1 MDHEN, CDR2 SYDVKM. CDR3 length: 15 residues. V was shortened by 2 bases and J by 0 bases, with 10 bases between the two germline ends. The DNA for the CDR3 is TGTGCCAGCAGTTTAGCGGACAGAGCTAACTATGGCTACACCTTC. Its translation: CASSLADRANYGYTF.

The genes are TRBV12-5 and TRBJ2-7; D is tentatively TRBD1 or TRBD2 (5 bases each). This CDR3 comprises 18 residues. Germline-derived CDR1 and CDR2 are LGHNT and FRNRAP. Trimming pared 1 base from V and 1 base from J, leaving 20 bases between. Here the CDR3 DNA reads TGTGCTAGTGGTTTGGCCGTCCCGCCGGGGCGTGGGTCCTACGAGCAGTACTTC. Translated, it gives CASGLAVPPGRGSYEQYF.

This clone was seen a single time. The chain employs TRBV19 and TRBJ1-1, with D unresolved. Trimming cost V 5 bases and J 0 bases, with 7 bases left between them. The V gene's germline CDR1 is LNHDA and CDR2 SQIVND (reference sequence). This CDR3 region has 13 residues. The DNA of the CDR3 is TGTGCCAGTAGTTACTCCCTGAACACTGAAGCTTTCTTT. Translated: CASSYSLNTEAFF.

CDR3 in DNA: TGTGCCAGCAGCGTAGGACGGGCAGGGAGGACCGGGGAGCTGTTTTTT. Protein sequence: CASSVGRAGRTGELFF. This sequence joins TRBV9 and TRBJ2-2; D might be TRBD2 (6 bases). Per germline, CDR1 SGDLS and CDR2 YYNGEE. V lost 0 bases and J 5 bases, leaving 14 bases between the germline ends. This CDR3 spans 16 amino acids. Full variable domain (rest looked up from reference TRBV9 and TRBJ2-2): DSGVTQTPKHLITATGQRVTLRCSPRSGDLSVYWYQQSLDQGLQFLIQYYNGEERAKGNILERFSAQQFPDLHSELNLSSLELGDSALYFCASSVGRAGRTGELFFGEGSRLTVL.

V and J are TRBV21-1 and TRBJ1-1. TRBV21-1 is recorded as a pseudogene. The CDR3 is made up of 16 amino acids. The CDR3, as DNA: TGTGCCAGCAGCAAAGCGCCGTACGGCAAGAACACTGAAGCTTTCTTT. This codes for CASSKAPYGKNTEAFF.

The V and J genes are TRBV3-1 (or the pseudogene TRBV3-2) and TRBJ1-1; D unresolved. Trimming took 1 base from V and 7 from J, leaving 13 bases between them. This CDR3 contains 14 residues. Germline CDR1 reads LGHDT; CDR2 reads YNNKEL (reference sequence). In DNA, the CDR3 is TGTGCCAGCAGCCAAGGGGGAACAGTGAGTGAAGCTTTCTTT. Protein product: CASSQGGTVSEAFF.

This chain uses TRBV21-1 with TRBJ2-2; the table calls TRBD1, which could not be checked here. TRBV21-1 counts as a pseudogene. There are 16 residues in the CDR3. CDR3 sequence reads: CASSNSRTANTGELFF. The CDR3, as DNA: TGTGCCAGCAGCAATTCTAGGACAGCCAACACCGGGGAGCTGTTTTTT.

The rearrangement uses TRBV18 and TRBJ2-3; D is undetermined. V was clipped by 6 bases and J by 1 base, with 11 bases between them. The germline V gene encodes CDR1 KGHSH and CDR2 LQKENI. The CDR3 sequence is 14 residues long. DNA for the CDR3: TGTGCCAGCTCCCCGGAAAGGGGCACAGATACGCAGTATTTT. The encoded protein is CASSPERGTDTQYF.

The V gene is TRBV28, the J gene TRBJ2-7, with 7 bases identical to TRBD2. The CDR3 runs 12 residues. The germline CDR1 and CDR2 sequences are MDHEN and SYDVKM. Unmatched junction bases numbered 5, after V lost 8 bases and J lost 4 bases. The CDR3 here is CASGAGDYEQYF. The CDR3 bases are TGTGCCAGCGGGGCGGGAGATTACGAGCAGTACTTC.

The CDR3 loop reads CASSRDRGNTEAFF. In nucleotides, the CDR3 is TGTGCCAGCTCACGGGACAGGGGGAACACTGAAGCTTTCTTT. The chain has TRBV18 and TRBJ1-1; 10 bases fit TRBD1. Germline CDR1 is KGHSH and CDR2 is LQKENI. The CDR3 length is 14 residues. Trimming cost V 4 bases and J 1 base; bases outside gene matches: 0.

Turning to this clone: The same CDR3 also results from other DNA sequences found in this sample. This sequence joins TRBV6-2 or TRBV6-3 and TRBJ1-5; the D is unclear. The length of the CDR3 is 13 residues. Trimming took 3 bases from V and 4 from J, leaving 7 bases between them. Per the germline V gene, CDR1 is MNHEY and CDR2 is SVGEGT. In DNA form, the CDR3 reads TGTGCCAGCAGTTATGGCGAGAATCAGCCCCAGCATTTT. Translation gives CASSYGENQPQHF.

This rearrangement joins TRBV4-2 to TRBJ2-1, with 7 bases lining up with TRBD1. Germline lookup yields CDR1 LGHNA and CDR2 YNFKEQ. The CDR3 has 16 residues. V gave up 4 bases and J gave up 5 bases; unmatched junction bases: 11. The CDR3 DNA reads TGTGCCAGCAGCCCACCAGAGACAGGGATCCACAATGAGCAGTTCTTC. Encoded protein: CASSPPETGIHNEQFF.

The chain joins TRBV29-1 to TRBJ2-5, with D possibly being TRBD2 (6 bases). The germline gives CDR1 SQVTM, CDR2 ANQGSEA. CDR3 length: 12 amino acids. Trimming stripped 0 bases from V and 14 bases from J, with 16 bases between. The CDR3 sequence: CSVEDVGGTHYF. In DNA, the CDR3 is TGCAGCGTTGAAGATGTTGGGGGGACTCATTACTTC.

This chain joins TRBV20-1 and TRBJ1-5; D gene ambiguous. Germline lookup yields CDR1 DFQATT and CDR2 SNEGSKA (reference sequence). The CDR3 sequence is 14 residues long. The V end was cut by 3 bases, the J end by 0 bases, with 9 bases between. CDR3 amino acids: CSASGLNSNQPQHF. The CDR3 DNA is TGCAGTGCTAGTGGATTAAATAGCAATCAGCCCCAGCATTTT.